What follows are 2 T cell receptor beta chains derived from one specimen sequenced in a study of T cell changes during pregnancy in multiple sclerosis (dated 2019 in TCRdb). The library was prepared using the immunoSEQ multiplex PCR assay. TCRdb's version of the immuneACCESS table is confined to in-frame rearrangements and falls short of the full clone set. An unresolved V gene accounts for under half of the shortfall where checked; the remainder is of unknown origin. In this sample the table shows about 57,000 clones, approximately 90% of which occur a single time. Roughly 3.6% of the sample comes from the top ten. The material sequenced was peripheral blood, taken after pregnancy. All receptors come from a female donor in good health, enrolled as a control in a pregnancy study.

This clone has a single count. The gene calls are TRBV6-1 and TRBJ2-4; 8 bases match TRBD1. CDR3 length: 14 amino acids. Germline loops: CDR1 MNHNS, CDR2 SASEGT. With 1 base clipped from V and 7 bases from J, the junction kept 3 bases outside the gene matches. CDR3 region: CASSEGTGKNIQYF. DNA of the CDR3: TGTGCCAGCAGTGAAGGGACAGGGAAGAACATTCAGTACTTC.

This chain's CDR3 is CASSPGADQETQYF. The CDR3 nucleotides read TGTGCCAGCAGCCCTGGAGCGGATCAAGAGACCCAGTACTTC. J is TRBJ2-5 and V is TRBV7-6, with D possibly TRBD2 on 5 matching bases. Germline V lookup: CDR1 SGHVS, CDR2 FNYEAQ. The CDR3 spans 14 residues. V was trimmed by 5 bases and J by 2 bases, leaving 12 bases between them.